The entry that follows covers one T cell receptor (beta chain) sequence. Its specificity is unknown. The source of the sample is a study of cytomegalovirus exposure and HLA in healthy donors. Study-level points and caveats: A later analysis appeared to link common viral pathogens to several of the most significant clusters. Productive rates of about 87% or about 30% were seen for most TCR beta V segments in an earlier analysis.

Use of 60 Vbeta and 13 Jbeta primers characterized the PCR. Method: immunoSEQ multiplex PCR; TCRdb's copy keeps in-frame clones and lacks some. This table holds around 170,000 clones, roughly 77% found once. The sample consisted of PBMCs. The receptor comes from a woman aged 50 to 60 in good health and CMV-seropositive.

The CDR3 region is CASSFRDRGGNQPQHF. CDR3 in DNA: TGTGCCAGCAGCTTCCGGGACAGGGGTGGGAATCAGCCCCAGCATTTT. The chain uses TRBV7-2 and TRBJ1-5; the match to TRBD1 covers 10 bases. After removal of 3 bases from V and 4 bases from J, the junction contained 6 bases not matched to a gene. The CDR3 is 16 amino acids. Germline-derived CDR1 and CDR2 are SGHTA and FQGNSA.